This T cell receptor (beta chain) was retrieved from a study of Graves' ophthalmopathy and Graves' hyperthyroidism. Whole-study findings and limits: From stable hyperthyroidism, ophthalmopathy was separated by a 13-signature model with roughly 89% sensitivity and roughly 84% specificity.

Amplified TCR beta CDR3 regions were obtained using RNA transcripts as template. In the first round, RT-PCR was carried out with HTBI primers, and a multiplex PCR formed the second round. A single record per CDR3 protein comes from TCRdb applying MiXCR to the multiplex PCR reads. The sample has some 520,000 distinct CDR3 sequences; 13% to 15% are singletons. Every ophthalmopathy donor presented moderate-to-severe activity, CAS ≥3, NOSPECS ≥4 and duration under 3 months. Diagnosis was based on clinical symptoms, serum thyroxine, TRAb, thyroid ultrasound and orbital computed tomography. Out of about 9.3 ml of fresh peripheral blood, PBMCs were obtained. The sample holds many counts of this clonotype. Its antigen is currently unknown. This receptor was taken from a woman aged 25-40 years with Graves' ophthalmopathy. Sequenced: blood.

CDR3 sequence (DNA): TGTGCCAGCAGCTTAACTCTGGGACTAAAAGGGGAGACCCAGTACTTC. Translating gives CASSLTLGLKGETQYF. The rearrangement uses TRBV7-8 and TRBJ2-5; 7 nucleotides line up with TRBD2. V was clipped by 2 bases and J by 5 bases; unmatched bases: 11. CDR3 length equals 16 residues. Per germline, CDR1 SGHVS and CDR2 FQNEAQ.